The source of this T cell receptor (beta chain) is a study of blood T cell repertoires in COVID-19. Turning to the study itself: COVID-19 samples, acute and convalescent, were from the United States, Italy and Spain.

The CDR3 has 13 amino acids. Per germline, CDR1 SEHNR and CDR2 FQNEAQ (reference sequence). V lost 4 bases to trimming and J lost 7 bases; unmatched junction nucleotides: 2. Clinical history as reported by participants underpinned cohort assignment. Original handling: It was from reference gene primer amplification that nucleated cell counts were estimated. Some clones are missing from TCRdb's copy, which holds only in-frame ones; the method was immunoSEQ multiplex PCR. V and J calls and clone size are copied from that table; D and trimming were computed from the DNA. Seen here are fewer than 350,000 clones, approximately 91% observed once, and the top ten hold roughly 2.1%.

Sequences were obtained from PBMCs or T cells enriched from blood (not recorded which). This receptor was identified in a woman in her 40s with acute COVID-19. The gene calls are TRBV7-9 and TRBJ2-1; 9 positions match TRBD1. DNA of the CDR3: TGTGCCAGCAGCTGGGGGACAGGGAATGAGCAGTTCTTC. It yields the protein CASSWGTGNEQFF.